The 14 T cell receptor beta chains presented below share a single source sample, sequenced in a study of early T cells in non-severe SARS-CoV-2 infection. TCRdb re-called the 5' RACE reads with MiXCR, one entry per CDR3 protein. The sample yields roughly 66,000 distinct CDR3 sequences, 9.1% seen once. The sequenced material came from whole blood. The receptors stem from an adult who was a healthcare worker with PCR-confirmed SARS-CoV-2 infection or an uninfected control (not recorded which).

With respect to this clonotype: One junction end does not reproduce the germline sequence, and a read error may be involved. The gene calls are TRBV11-2 and TRBJ2-2, with D perhaps TRBD1 (5 bases). Germline V gene lookup returns CDR1 SGHAT and CDR2 FQNNGV. The CDR3 is 15 amino acids. The DNA for the CDR3 is TGTGCCAGCACCTTAGGACACGCGAACACCGGGGAGCTGTTTTTT. Its translation: CASTLGHANTGELFF.

The V gene is TRBV7-8, the J gene TRBJ2-5; TRBD2 aligns across 13 bases. The germline gives CDR1 SGHVS, CDR2 FQNEAQ. The J segment lost 5 bases and the V segment lost 4 bases, leaving 4 bases of the junction unmatched. CDR3 size: 15 residues. The CDR3 protein is CASSWTSGSRETQYF. CDR3 coding DNA: TGTGCCAGCAGCTGGACTAGCGGGAGTAGGGAGACCCAGTACTTC.

V and J are TRBV4-1 and TRBJ2-7; D unclear. CDR1 MGHRA and CDR2 YSYEKL come from the germline V gene. CDR3 length: 15 amino acids. V lost 0 bases and J lost 7, with 16 bases in between. The CDR3 region has the DNA TGCGCCAGCAGCCAAGACCTTGGCCATACAAGGGAGCAGTACTTC. Translated, it gives CASSQDLGHTREQYF.

This chain uses TRBV5-1 with TRBJ1-2; D unclear. This CDR3 is 12 amino acids long. Trimming pared 4 bases from V and 2 bases from J, leaving 6 bases between. CDR1 and CDR2 (germline): SGHRS, YFSETQ. In DNA, the CDR3 is TGCGCCAGCAGCGATCGGAACTATGGCTACACCTTC. It is translated as CASSDRNYGYTF.

At least ten counts were recorded for this clonotype. The V gene is TRBV11-2, the J gene TRBJ2-5; D not resolved. The CDR3 runs to 13 residues. The germline gives CDR1 SGHAT, CDR2 FQNNGV. Trimming left V 0 bases short and J 5 bases short, with 7 bases between. The CDR3 region has the DNA TGTGCCAGCAGCTTAGATGGAGTGGAGACCCAGTACTTC. Its protein is CASSLDGVETQYF.

The chain is built from TRBV28 and TRBJ2-7; 12 positions match TRBD2. CDR1 MDHEN and CDR2 SYDVKM come from the germline V gene. CDR3 length equals 14 residues. Trimming at V came to 6 bases and at J to 2 bases, leaving 2 bases not matched to a gene. The CDR3 DNA sequence: TGTGCCAGCAGACCTAGCGGGAGGGCCTACGAGCAGTACTTC. Its protein is CASRPSGRAYEQYF.

The table lists this clonotype with a few counts. V is TRBV5-1 and J is TRBJ2-3; D might be TRBD1 (5 bases). This CDR3 comprises 14 residues. Looked up from germline, CDR1 is SGHRS and CDR2 is YFSETQ. V was pared by 7 bases and J by 1 base, with 13 bases between. In DNA, the CDR3 is TGCGCCAGCCGTTCCGAAGGGGGCACAGATACGCAGTATTTT. Translating it yields CASRSEGGTDTQYF.

The chain employs TRBV30 and TRBJ1-3; no reliable D call. The V gene lost 0 bases and the J gene lost 5 bases, with 11 bases spanning the gap. Germline lookup yields CDR1 GTSNPN and CDR2 SVGIG (reference sequence). The CDR3 sequence is 14 residues long. For the CDR3, the DNA is TGTGCCTGGAGTGTACGGGGTTCTCGAAACACCATATATTTT. Amino acids: CAWSVRGSRNTIYF.

In this sample, this clonotype turned up many times. This chain joins TRBV7-2 and TRBJ2-7; a weak D match, TRBD1 (5 bases). The CDR3 runs to 15 residues. Per the germline V gene, CDR1 is SGHTA and CDR2 is FQGNSA. Trimming took off 2 bases at V and 0 bases at J, with 11 bases between the two ends. This CDR3 is CASSLQGPSSYEQYF. The CDR3, as DNA: TGTGCCAGCAGCTTACAGGGCCCAAGCTCCTACGAGCAGTACTTC.

There are a few counts of this clonotype. V and J are TRBV7-2 and TRBJ1-1, with D possibly TRBD1 on 6 matching bases. The CDR3 sequence is 15 residues long. Germline lookup yields CDR1 SGHTA and CDR2 FQGNSA. Trimming took 5 bases from V and 5 from J, leaving 18 bases between them. CDR3 DNA: TGTGCCAGCAGCACATCTACAGGGATATGGACTGAAGCTTTCTTT. Amino acids: CASSTSTGIWTEAFF.

The chain combines TRBV7-9 with TRBJ2-5; D unresolved. Germline CDR1 reads SEHNR; CDR2 reads FQNEAQ (reference sequence). The V end lost 0 bases, the J end lost 1 base, and 9 bases lay between the germline ends. The CDR3 has 15 amino acids. The CDR3 spells CASSLALAPQETQYF. The CDR3 region has the DNA TGTGCCAGCAGCTTAGCGTTGGCACCCCAAGAGACCCAGTACTTC.

This clonotype was detected a few times. V usage is TRBV15 and J usage is TRBJ1-3; D is undetermined. This CDR3 spans 15 amino acids. Trimming removed 2 bases at V and 2 bases at J, with 10 bases between. Germline V gene data show CDR1 as LNHNV and CDR2 as YYDKDF (reference sequence). Written as DNA, the CDR3 is TGTGCCACCAGCAGATTTGCACAGCCTGGAAACACCATATATTTT. It encodes CATSRFAQPGNTIYF.

In its sample, this clonotype was seen many times. V gene TRBV11-2 combines with J gene TRBJ2-1, with D perhaps assigned TRBD1 or TRBD2 (5 bases each). The CDR3 is made up of 17 amino acids. Looked up from germline, CDR1 is SGHAT and CDR2 is FQNNGV. V shed 5 bases and J shed 2 bases, with 19 bases lying between them. The DNA of the CDR3 is TGTGCCAGCAGCGTAAACGCGAACCGGGGCGCCTACAATGAGCAGTTCTTC. It encodes CASSVNANRGAYNEQFF.

The chain combines TRBV29-1 with TRBJ2-1; D is unclear. V dropped 6 bases and J dropped 0 bases, with 6 bases sitting between them. Looked up from germline, CDR1 is SQVTM and CDR2 is ANQGSEA. This CDR3 comprises 12 residues. CDR3 sequence (DNA): TGCAGCGTAGCCTACTCCTACAATGAGCAGTTCTTC. Amino acids: CSVAYSYNEQFF.